This T cell receptor beta chain was recovered during a study of siplizumab effects on memory and regulatory T cells. General study points: In the presence of siplizumab, alloreactive sequences traceable to unstimulated CD4+ memory cells were significantly reduced.

Produced via immunoSEQ multiplex PCR; TCRdb's table is partial and in-frame only. The sample holds approximately 48,000 clones, over 90% seen once. Losses at the gene ends were 4 bases for V and 4 bases for J; bases not matched to a gene: 8. CDR3 length equals 15 residues. Germline CDR1 reads MNHEY; CDR2 reads SMNVEV (reference sequence). With regard to this clone: The antigen is unknown.

The chain employs TRBV27 and TRBJ1-2; TRBD1 matches 8 bases. Specimen: CD8+ T cells sorted from blood. This receptor was taken from a human donor in good health. CDR3 DNA: TGTGCCAGCAGTTCAAGACAGGGGCTTTTCTATGGCTACACCTTC. This gives the protein CASSSRQGLFYGYTF.